Sequencing of this T cell receptor beta chain was carried out in a study of cytomegalovirus exposure and HLA in healthy donors. Findings of the study overall: A later analysis reportedly identified an Asian-associated ancestry cluster as carrying fewer N-insertions than the roughly 700-donor mean. Most CMV-associated TCR beta chains appeared HLA-restricted in a later analysis.

PCR used 60 Vbeta primers and 13 Jbeta primers. The repertoire was sequenced with immunoSEQ multiplex PCR; TCRdb's copy has only in-frame clones and lacks some. The table includes about 40,000 clones, 70% to 85% detected once. With respect to this clone: What it binds is not known.

This TCR was recovered from a young woman in good health and CMV-seropositive. The sequencing input was PBMCs.

Here the CDR3 reads CASSPGTSNEQFF. Written as DNA, the CDR3 is TGTGCCAGCAGCCCGGGGACTAGCAATGAGCAGTTCTTC. The J gene is TRBJ2-1, the V gene TRBV7-3; TRBD2 matches 8 bases. V was pared by 5 bases and J by 6 bases, with 3 bases of the junction left unmatched. The V gene's germline CDR1 is SGHTA and CDR2 FQGTGA. The CDR3 has 13 amino acids.